This T cell receptor beta chain came from a study of Ad26.COV2.S vaccination and SARS-CoV-2 variants. Study-wide background: The vaccine Ad26.COV2.S was put into the muscle once, or twice with 56 days between. Study results and limitations: Comparable non-spike TCR breadth was observed in vaccine and placebo recipients. While placebo recipients had lower spike-specific TCR breadth, vaccine recipients had more.

V lost 1 base, J lost 6 bases, and 7 bases stayed unmatched. CDR1 is LGHNA and CDR2 is YSLEER in the germline V gene. The CDR3 has 15 amino acids. Treatment meaning: some 20 received Ad26.COV2.S at low or high dose, single or two shots; 5 received placebo; per-sample allocation not given. At day 63 after the first vaccine or placebo injection, samples were drawn. Some clones are missing from TCRdb's copy, which holds only in-frame ones; the method was immunoSEQ multiplex PCR. There are about 480,000 clones in the sample; about 83% occur only once, and roughly 13% lies in the top ten. About this clone: Its antigen remains unknown.

V gene TRBV4-3 combines with J gene TRBJ1-2, with TRBD1 matching 8 bases. This clonotype was sampled from a person aged 18-65 years who received the Ad26.COV2.S COVID-19 vaccine or a placebo. The source material was peripheral blood, sampled in a trial of Ad26.COV2.S vaccine versus placebo. The CDR3 is CASSQASGGADGYTF. CDR3 nucleotide sequence: TGCGCCAGCAGCCAAGCTTCAGGGGGCGCGGATGGCTACACCTTC.